A single sample is the source of the 19 T cell receptor beta chains below, sequenced in a study of blood T cell repertoires in COVID-19. Some clones are missing from TCRdb's copy, which holds only in-frame ones; the method was immunoSEQ multiplex PCR. The sample carries 200,000 to 300,000 clones, around nine tenths recorded once. Sequenced material: peripheral blood. All receptors come from a woman between 55 and 75 years old with COVID-19, enrolled during active disease.

The chain combines TRBV2 with TRBJ2-3; D gene unclear. The CDR3 consists of 15 residues. Trimming removed 1 base from V and 0 bases from J, with 8 bases in between. Germline V lookup: CDR1 SNHLY, CDR2 FYNNEI. The DNA of the CDR3 is TGTGCCAGCAGTGAAGAATTCTCTAGCACAGATACGCAGTATTTT. It codes for CASSEEFSSTDTQYF.

The chain combines TRBV29-1 with TRBJ2-1, with 7 bases lining up with TRBD2. V shed 6 bases, J shed 0 bases, and the junction held 8 bases outside the gene matches. Germline CDR1 is SQVTM and CDR2 is ANQGSEA. The CDR3 sequence is 15 residues long. The CDR3 DNA sequence: TGCAGCGTCTGGGAGGGGTGGAGCTCCTACAATGAGCAGTTCTTC. It yields the protein CSVWEGWSSYNEQFF.

This clone was seen more than once but under ten times. The chain joins TRBV18 to TRBJ1-2; no clear D. Between the trimmed V and J ends, which lost 5 bases and 2 bases, there was a span of 9 bases. There are 13 residues in the CDR3. Per the germline V gene, CDR1 is KGHSH and CDR2 is LQKENI. CDR3 in amino acids: CASSNDINYGYTF. The CDR3 region has the DNA TGTGCCAGCTCAAACGACATAAACTATGGCTACACCTTC.

The chain joins TRBV9 to TRBJ2-1, with 8 nucleotides matching TRBD2. This CDR3 is 14 amino acids long. Unmatched junction bases numbered 8, after V lost 2 bases and J lost 10 bases. CDR1 is SGDLS and CDR2 is YYNGEE in the germline V gene. The CDR3: CASSVFVTSVEQFF. The CDR3 coding sequence is TGTGCCAGCAGCGTCTTTGTGACTAGCGTCGAGCAGTTCTTC.

This chain connects TRBV11-3 to TRBJ2-2, with a tentative D call TRBD1 (6 bases). This CDR3 comprises 18 residues. Germline CDR1 and CDR2: SGHNT and YENEEA. The V gene lost 0 bases and the J gene lost 7 bases, with 21 bases spanning the gap. CDR3 protein: CASSLEGWGHSKGGELFF. The DNA for the CDR3 is TGTGCCAGCAGCTTAGAGGGGTGGGGACACTCCAAGGGCGGGGAGCTGTTTTTT.

A remark on this clone: At one end, the junction sequence differs from germline, possibly due to a read error. This chain uses TRBV18 with TRBJ1-4, with a weak D call TRBD1 (6 bases). Germline V gives CDR1 KGHSH, CDR2 LQKENI. There are 13 residues in the CDR3. The CDR3 DNA sequence: TGTGCCAGCTCACCTAGCCGGGACATAGATATTAAATTT. Protein sequence: CASSPSRDIDIKF.

The J gene is TRBJ2-7, the V gene TRBV30; TRBD2 aligns across 13 bases. V lost 2 bases and J lost 7; bases outside the gene matches: 5. Germline loops: CDR1 GTSNPN, CDR2 SVGIG (reference sequence). This CDR3 is built from 14 residues. This chain's CDR3 is CAWSRTSGSSEQYF. The CDR3 DNA reads as TGTGCCTGGAGTCGGACTAGCGGGAGTTCGGAGCAGTACTTC.

Ten or more counts support this clone. V is TRBV30 and J is TRBJ1-3; no definite D call. This CDR3 is built from 14 residues. V was cut by 1 base and J by 2 bases, with 9 bases left in between. The V gene's germline CDR1 is GTSNPN and CDR2 SVGIG (reference sequence). CDR3 region: CAWSEKLAGNTIYF. In DNA form, the CDR3 reads TGTGCCTGGAGTGAAAAGCTGGCTGGAAACACCATATATTTT. Combining the CDR3 with reference TRBV30 and TRBJ1-3 gives the whole variable domain SQTIHQWPATLVQPVGSPLSLECTVEGTSNPNLYWYRQAAGRGLQLLFYSVGIGQISSEVPQNLSASRPQDRQFILSSKKLLLSDSGFYLCAWSEKLAGNTIYFGEGSWLTVV.

The J gene is TRBJ2-7, the V gene TRBV9; TRBD2 matches at 7 bases. Germline V gene lookup returns CDR1 SGDLS and CDR2 YYNGEE. V dropped 4 bases and J dropped 3; count of bases not matched to a gene: 1. CDR3 length: 12 amino acids. CDR3 bases: TGTGCCAGCAGCAGGACTAGCTACGAGCAGTACTTC. Translating it yields CASSRTSYEQYF.

This clone was observed a single time. The rearrangement links TRBV7-6 to TRBJ1-4; D is unresolved. Germline V gives CDR1 SGHVS, CDR2 FNYEAQ. Between the trimmed V and J ends, which lost 2 bases and 11 bases, there was a span of 18 bases. The CDR3 runs 15 residues. The CDR3 spells CASSLMGTRVEKLFF. For the CDR3, the DNA is TGTGCCAGCAGCTTAATGGGTACACGGGTTGAGAAACTGTTTTTT.

A note on this clone: The identical CDR3 is also encoded by other nucleotide sequences in the sample. The chain uses TRBV28 and TRBJ1-2; unclear D gene. Trimming left V 4 bases short and J 7 bases short, with 7 bases between. CDR1 is MDHEN and CDR2 is SYDVKM in the germline V gene. The CDR3 is 11 residues long. CDR3 DNA: TGTGCCAGCAGTTCTCGGGGTGGCTACACCTTC. Protein sequence: CASSSRGGYTF.

In the case of this clone: Other DNA sequences within the sample encode an identical CDR3. For the CDR3, the DNA is TGTGCCAGCAGTCGCGGGACAGGGGACACTGAAGCTTTCTTT. Residues: CASSRGTGDTEAFF. The chain combines TRBV6-5 with TRBJ1-1, with 10 nucleotides matching TRBD1. The CDR3 runs 14 residues. Germline trimming cut 5 bases from V and 3 bases from J; bases unmatched to any gene: 3. Germline CDR1 is MNHEY and CDR2 is SVGAGI.

The chain is built from TRBV7-2 and TRBJ2-7; TRBD2 is a possible D gene (6 bases). Trimming pared 5 bases from V and 3 bases from J, leaving 20 bases between. Germline V gene sequence: CDR1 SGHTA, CDR2 FQGNSA. CDR3 size: 16 residues. The CDR3 nucleotides are TGTGCCAGCAGCCTCCCGTGGGCGGGAAAATTCTACGAGCAGTACTTC. Translated: CASSLPWAGKFYEQYF.

The chain links TRBV5-6 to TRBJ1-2; TRBD1 matches at 7 bases. The CDR3 covers 17 residues. V trimming: 0 bases; J trimming: 4 bases; junction bases outside the gene matches: 12. Germline V CDR1 and CDR2: SGHDT, YYEEEE. CDR3 region: CASSLGPGQQSGYGYTF. CDR3 sequence (DNA): TGTGCCAGCAGCTTGGGGCCGGGACAGCAATCTGGCTATGGCTACACCTTC.

The chain is built from TRBV7-3 and TRBJ1-5, with D unresolved. The CDR3 has 13 residues. Germline V gives CDR1 SGHTA, CDR2 FQGTGA. V was pared by 5 bases and J by 5 bases, with 10 bases between. CDR3 sequence: CASSPGVHQPQHF. DNA for the CDR3: TGTGCCAGCAGCCCCGGTGTCCATCAGCCCCAGCATTTT.

The chain has TRBV28 and TRBJ1-1; 7 bases align to TRBD1. V lost 3 bases to trimming and J lost 8 bases; unmatched junction nucleotides: 12. CDR1 and CDR2 from the germline V gene are MDHEN and SYDVKM. The CDR3 has 15 residues. The DNA of the CDR3 is TGTGCCAGCAGTTTGGTGGGACAGAGGCTGCGGGAAGCTTTCTTT. It specifies CASSLVGQRLREAFF.

The V and J genes are TRBV7-2 and TRBJ1-2; D is unclear. Germline V gene sequence: CDR1 SGHTA, CDR2 FQGNSA. Trimming shortened V by 2 bases and J by 4 bases, and 8 bases separated the two germline ends. This CDR3 is built from 13 residues. The CDR3 DNA follows: TGTGCCAGCAGCTTACGAGGGCTCTATGGCTACACCTTC. It is translated as CASSLRGLYGYTF.

CDR3 bases: TGTGCCAGCAGCACCCCCAGGGGCGCTGGGGCCAACGTCCTGACTTTC. This sequence encodes CASSTPRGAGANVLTF. The chain combines TRBV6-2 or TRBV6-3 with TRBJ2-6; TRBD1 is a possible D gene (6 bases). This CDR3 has 16 residues. Germline loops: CDR1 MNHEY, CDR2 SVGEGT. V was clipped by 6 bases and J by 2 bases, with 14 bases between them.

The chain uses TRBV9 and TRBJ2-3; 10 bases map to TRBD1. V was pared by 2 bases and J by 5 bases, with 2 bases of the junction left unmatched. CDR1 is SGDLS and CDR2 is YYNGEE in the germline V gene. The CDR3 length is 14 residues. This chain's CDR3 is CASSVGQGIDTQYF. The CDR3 DNA reads TGTGCCAGCAGCGTGGGACAGGGGATAGATACGCAGTATTTT.